The next 4 T cell receptor beta chains were all read from a single sample in a study of cytomegalovirus exposure and HLA in healthy donors. The PCR made use of 60 Vbeta and 13 Jbeta primers. Profiled with immunoSEQ multiplex PCR; TCRdb holds only in-frame clones, not every one. The repertoire consists of 150,000 to 200,000 clones, with 78% occurring once and the leading ten covering more than 6%. Sequenced material: PBMCs. These receptors all come from a middle-aged woman in good health and CMV-seropositive.

A remark on this clone: Other nucleotide sequences from this sample produce the same CDR3. This chain links TRBV30 with TRBJ1-6; 9 nucleotides agree with TRBD1. This CDR3 spans 14 amino acids. CDR1 and CDR2 (germline): GTSNPN, SVGIG (reference sequence). Losses at the gene ends were 2 bases for V and 7 bases for J; bases not matched to a gene: 3. The CDR3 spells CAWSRDRANSPLHF. In DNA, the CDR3 is TGTGCCTGGAGTAGGGACAGGGCCAATTCACCCCTCCACTTT. Combining the CDR3 with reference TRBV30 and TRBJ1-6 gives the whole variable domain SQTIHQWPATLVQPVGSPLSLECTVEGTSNPNLYWYRQAAGRGLQLLFYSVGIGQISSEVPQNLSASRPQDRQFILSSKKLLLSDSGFYLCAWSRDRANSPLHFGNGTRLTVT.

CDR3 sequence: CASSIMARNQPQHF. For the CDR3, the DNA is TGTGCCAGTAGTATAATGGCCCGCAATCAGCCCCAGCATTTT. The chain combines TRBV19 with TRBJ1-5; no definite D call. V was shortened by 2 bases and J by 2 bases, with 7 bases between the two germline ends. Germline assignment: CDR1 LNHDA and CDR2 SQIVND (reference sequence). CDR3 length: 14 amino acids.

This clone turned up a few times. V usage is TRBV27 and J usage is TRBJ1-1, with 8 bases identical to TRBD1. The CDR3 covers 14 residues. Losses at the gene ends were 7 bases for V and 7 bases for J; bases not matched to a gene: 11. CDR1 MNHEY and CDR2 SMNVEV come from the germline V gene (reference sequence). The CDR3 is CASTATRGLDEAFF. In nucleotides, the CDR3 is TGTGCCAGCACCGCGACCAGGGGGCTTGATGAAGCTTTCTTT.

V and J are TRBV5-6 and TRBJ1-2, with a weak D call TRBD1 (6 bases). This CDR3 comprises 16 residues. Germline V gives CDR1 SGHDT, CDR2 YYEEEE. V was pared by 0 bases and J by 6 bases, with 18 bases between. As DNA, the CDR3 is TGTGCCAGCAGCTTGGACAGGGCAGGCACCTATGATGGCTACACCTTC. Translating gives CASSLDRAGTYDGYTF.